This T cell receptor beta chain was sequenced for a study of PD-1 blockade in classical Hodgkin lymphoma. General study results and limits: Diminished baseline TCR diversity has been reported in newly diagnosed patients relative to healthy donors.

Time point of the sample: newly diagnosed, previously untreated cHL patient sample. CD4+ T cells were purified from thawed PBMCs by negative selection. This CDR3 is 16 amino acids long. Germline V gene data show CDR1 as SEHNR and CDR2 as FQNEAQ (reference sequence). V was pared by 5 bases and J by 0 bases, with 9 bases of the junction left unmatched. Assay used: immunoSEQ multiplex PCR; TCRdb lists only in-frame clones, some missing. This table has about 34,000 clones, roughly 91% appearing once. For this clone: Antigen: not known.

Sequencing used CD4+ T cells from blood. This TCR derives from a human donor with classical Hodgkin lymphoma. V and J are TRBV7-9 and TRBJ1-2; 7 bases map to TRBD1. CDR3 sequence reads: CASSKTTGNANYGYTF. The CDR3 nucleotides read TGTGCCAGCAGCAAAACGACAGGGAACGCTAACTATGGCTACACCTTC.